What follows describes a single TCR beta chain. The sample belongs to a study of blood T cell repertoires in COVID-19. Looking at the study overall: There were acute and convalescent COVID-19 samples, and they came from the United States, Italy and Spain. Sources were T cells, B-cell-depleted T cells, or PBMCs; the material itself was cDNA or gDNA.

CDR3 length equals 16 residues. Only in-frame clones appear in the TCRdb table, and some are missing; sequencing was by immunoSEQ multiplex PCR. The table lists tens of thousands of clones, about four fifths of them singletons. This clonotype originated in a man younger than 40 with COVID-19, enrolled during active disease. The gene calls are TRBV21-1 and TRBJ2-4; the tabulated D call, TRBD1, remains unverified against the DNA. TRBV21-1 is termed a pseudogene. The sample consisted of peripheral blood. The CDR3 loop is CASSKSRGRRKNIQYF. CDR3 nucleotides: TGTGCCAGCAGCAAAAGTAGGGGGCGCCGCAAAAACATTCAGTACTTC.